This T cell receptor (beta chain) was sequenced for a study of PD-L1 blockade in urothelial cancer. Study results and limitations: A below-median TCR clonality in blood before treatment predicted better survival.

The data were produced by immunoSEQ multiplex PCR, yet TCRdb's version contains in-frame clones alone and is incomplete. The sample shows 45,000 to 60,000 clones, around 86% of them seen only once. About this clone: Its antigen is unidentified.

The V and J ends lost 3 bases and 1 base, in that order; junction bases with no gene match: 15. Per the germline V gene, CDR1 is SNHLY and CDR2 is FYNNEI. CDR3 length: 21 amino acids. The sample's time point: pretreatment peripheral blood. Pretreatment and on-treatment samples were taken, numbering 1 to 8 per patient. The material was PBMCs, obtained around atezolizumab (anti-PD-L1) treatment. This rearrangement joins TRBV2 to TRBJ2-5; 15 nucleotides match TRBD2. This TCR was sampled from a man in his 70s with urothelial cancer. The CDR3 region has the DNA TGTGCCAGCAGTGACGAGGGGAGTGGACTAGCGGGAGGGCCATTCCAAGAGACCCAGTACTTC. Translated: CASSDEGSGLAGGPFQETQYF.